The rows below give T cell receptor beta chains drawn from one sample of a study of breast tumors, draining lymph nodes, adjacent tissues. TCRdb reprocessed the multiplex PCR reads via MiXCR and lists one record per CDR3 protein. The sample lists some 150,000 distinct CDR3 sequences, approximately 30% occurring once. Sequencing was carried out using axillary lymph node tissue. These TCRs come from a female donor with breast cancer. Some clones in this sample may be carry-over from other donors' samples. The CDR3 runs from the conserved cysteine through the conserved F or W. A D gene is named only where the DNA matches it firmly. For some rows the clone size is stated as once, few or many, or as a class when expanded; others skip it.

.	TRBV7-8	.	TRBJ2-3	CASGQTRLTAQYF	TGTGCCAGCGGTCAAACAAGACTTACGGCGCAGTATTTT
TRBD1	TRBV20-1	.	TRBJ1-6	CSATSGTGANQPHSPLHF	TGCAGTGCTACCAGTGGGACAGGGGCCAATCAGCCCCATTCACCCCTCCACTTT
.	TRBV28	many	TRBJ2-7	CASNYRQALTYEQYF	TGTGCCAGCAACTACAGACAGGCTTTAACCTACGAGCAGTACTTC
TRBD1	TRBV7-2	.	TRBJ1-2	CASSRGQGAAGYTF	TGTGCCAGCAGCCGAGGGCAGGGGGCTGCTGGCTACACCTTC
.	TRBV12-3/TRBV12-4	many	TRBJ1-6	CASSQGIYNSPLHF	TGTGCCAGCAGCCAGGGAATCTATAATTCACCCCTCCACTTT
.	TRBV9	.	TRBJ2-2	CASRGLTGELFF	TGTGCCAGCAGGGGACTTACCGGGGAGCTGTTTTTT
TRBD1	TRBV30	many	TRBJ1-3	CAWSVLRGQSSGNTIYF	TGTGCCTGGAGTGTATTGAGGGGGCAGAGCTCTGGAAACACCATATATTTT
.	TRBV28	many	TRBJ1-4	CASRPSQGAGTF	TGTGCCAGCAGACCGTCGCAAGGGGCCGGCACCTTT
.	TRBV30	many	TRBJ2-7	CAWKGGTYEQYF	TGTGCCTGGAAGGGCGGTACCTACGAGCAGTACTTC
.	TRBV6-1	.	TRBJ2-5	CAIPRVTETQYF	TGTGCCATCCCGAGGGTGACAGAGACCCAGTACTTC
.	TRBV4-1	few	TRBJ2-3	CASSQKRAGTDTQYF	TGCGCCAGCAGCCAGAAGCGGGCGGGCACAGATACGCAGTATTTT
.	TRBV30	many	TRBJ2-5	CAWSGGVVSETQYF	TGTGCCTGGAGTGGGGGGGTGGTTAGCGAGACCCAGTACTTC
.	TRBV2	many	TRBJ1-2	CASSGNGYTF	TGTGCCAGCAGTGGGAATGGCTACACCTTC
TRBD2	TRBV5-4	few	TRBJ2-5	CASSLRTAGGETQYF	TGTGCCAGCAGCTTGAGGACCGCGGGGGGGGAGACCCAGTACTTC
.	TRBV13	many	TRBJ2-7	CASSLGPSRGEQYF	TGTGCCAGCAGCTTAGGACCCAGTCGGGGCGAGCAGTACTTC
TRBD1	TRBV18	many	TRBJ2-1	CASEGGGDNEQFF	TGTGCCAGCGAAGGGGGCGGCGACAATGAGCAGTTCTTC
.	TRBV6-4	.	TRBJ2-2	CASSDSGNTGGLFF	TGTGCCAGCAGTGACTCTGGGAACACCGGGGGGCTGTTTTTC
.	TRBV9	.	TRBJ1-1	CASSGRGEALF	TGTGCCAGCAGCGGACGGGGTGAAGCTCTCTTT
.	TRBV30	once	TRBJ1-2	CAWSPLMGSLGYAF	TGTGCCTGGAGTCCCCTGATGGGGTCTTTGGGCTACGCCTTC
.	TRBV3-1	many	TRBJ2-1	CASSRDGNEQFF	TGTGCCAGCAGCCGGGACGGCAATGAGCAGTTCTTC
TRBD1	TRBV2	.	TRBJ1-5	CAGTAPGGGNQPQHF	TGTGCCGGCACTGCTCCAGGGGGAGGCAATCAGCCCCAGCATTTT
.	TRBV19	many	TRBJ1-4	CASSHRDEKLFF	TGTGCCAGTAGCCATCGGGATGAAAAACTGTTTTTT
TRBD2	TRBV5-4	many	TRBJ2-3	CASSLGSGSPPDTQYF	TGTGCCAGCAGCTTGGGAAGCGGGAGCCCCCCAGATACGCAGTATTTT
.	TRBV15	many	TRBJ1-5	CATSREGASYNQPQHF	TGTGCCACCAGCAGAGAAGGGGCCAGTTACAATCAGCCCCAGCATTTT
TRBD2	TRBV29-1	many	TRBJ2-3	CSVGLAGSTDTQYF	TGCAGCGTTGGACTAGCGGGATCTACAGATACGCAGTATTTT
.	TRBV12-3/TRBV12-4	few	TRBJ1-1	CASSPSTEAFF	TGTGCCAGCAGCCCCTCCACTGAAGCTTTCTTT
TRBD1	TRBV5-1	.	TRBJ2-5	CASSSGQGTGSPQYF	TGCGCCAGCAGCTCTGGACAGGGGACAGGTAGTCCGCAGTACTTC
.	TRBV9	many	TRBJ1-5	CASSEHSGSNQPQHF	TGTGCCAGCAGCGAGCATTCGGGAAGCAATCAGCCCCAGCATTTT
TRBD2	TRBV5-1	many	TRBJ2-5	CASSLGTIQETQYF	TGCGCCAGCAGCCTCGGGACTATTCAAGAGACCCAGTACTTC
TRBD1	TRBV3-1	many	TRBJ2-7	CASRRTGGSEQYF	TGTGCCAGCAGAAGGACAGGGGGCTCCGAGCAGTACTTC
.	TRBV7-8	many	TRBJ2-3	CASSLVGDTQYF	TGTGCCAGCAGCTTAGTTGGTGATACGCAGTATTTT
.	TRBV5-1	.	TRBJ1-2	CASTSGGDGYTF	TGCGCCAGCACCAGCGGGGGCGATGGCTACACCTTC
.	TRBV7-9	many	TRBJ1-6	CASSPGRGRNSPLHF	TGTGCCAGCAGCCCAGGAAGGGGCAGAAATTCACCCCTCCACTTT
.	TRBV6-2/TRBV6-3	many	TRBJ2-6	CASSRSAGANVLTF	TGTGCCAGCAGTAGGAGTGCCGGGGCCAACGTCCTGACTTTC
TRBD1	TRBV12-3/TRBV12-4	many	TRBJ2-1	CASGTGGSYNEQFF	TGTGCCAGCGGAACAGGGGGCTCCTACAATGAGCAGTTCTTC
TRBD1	TRBV2	many	TRBJ1-2	CASSETAGTGAGYTF	TGTGCCAGCAGTGAGACCGCCGGGACAGGGGCGGGCTACACCTTC
.	TRBV2	.	TRBJ1-1	CASSETGMGAFF	TGTGCCAGCAGTGAAACCGGGATGGGCGCTTTCTTT
.	TRBV11-2	many	TRBJ2-7	CASSLDNTGEQYF	TGTGCCAGCAGCTTAGATAATACAGGGGAGCAGTACTTC
TRBD1	TRBV27	many	TRBJ2-7	CASRGTGAYEQYF	TGTGCCAGCAGAGGGACAGGGGCCTACGAGCAGTACTTC
.	TRBV9	many	TRBJ2-1	CASSVRPSSYNEQFF	TGTGCCAGCAGCGTAAGGCCAAGCTCCTACAATGAGCAGTTCTTC
TRBD1	TRBV20-1	many	TRBJ2-7	CSVTGTDTYEQYF	TGCAGTGTTACCGGGACAGATACCTACGAGCAGTACTTC
TRBD1	TRBV30	many	TRBJ2-1	CAWAAGQGVNEQFF	TGTGCCTGGGCGGCGGGACAGGGAGTCAATGAGCAGTTCTTC